Given below is one T cell receptor beta chain in context. This sample was included in a study of blood T cell repertoires in COVID-19. Looking at the study overall: Samples came from the United States, Italy and Spain, spanning acute and convalescent COVID-19. Sources were T cells, B-cell-depleted T cells, or PBMCs; the material itself was cDNA or gDNA.

The germline V gene has CDR1 SEHNR and CDR2 FQNEAQ (reference sequence). The CDR3 runs 16 residues. The trim removed 6 bases at V and 0 bases at J, leaving 7 bases unmatched. In the source study's methods: The assay estimated nucleated cells by amplifying reference gene primers. TCRdb's copy holds only in-frame clones and misses some; the assay was immunoSEQ multiplex PCR. The D gene and trimming were derived from the DNA, and the V and J assignments and clone size from that table. This repertoire shows under 250,000 clones, about four fifths found once; its top ten account for approximately 4.7%. The chain employs TRBV7-9 and TRBJ2-2; 7 bases align to TRBD2. This clonotype was sampled from a man aged 50 or older with active or convalescent COVID-19. Specimen: peripheral blood. CDR3: CASRSEGTTNTGELFF. DNA of the CDR3: TGTGCCAGCAGATCCGAAGGGACTACGAACACCGGGGAGCTGTTTTTT.